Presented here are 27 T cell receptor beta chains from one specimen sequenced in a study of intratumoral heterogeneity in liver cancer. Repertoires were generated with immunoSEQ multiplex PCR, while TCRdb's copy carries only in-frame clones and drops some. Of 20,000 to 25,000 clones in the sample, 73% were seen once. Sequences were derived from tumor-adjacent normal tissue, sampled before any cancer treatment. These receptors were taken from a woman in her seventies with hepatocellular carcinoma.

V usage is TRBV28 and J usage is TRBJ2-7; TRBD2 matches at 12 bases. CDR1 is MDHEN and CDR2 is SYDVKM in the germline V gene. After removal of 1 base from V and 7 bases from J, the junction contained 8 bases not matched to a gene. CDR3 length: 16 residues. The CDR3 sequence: CASSLSTSGRLREQYF. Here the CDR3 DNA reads TGTGCCAGCAGTTTATCAACTAGCGGGAGGCTCCGAGAGCAGTACTTC.

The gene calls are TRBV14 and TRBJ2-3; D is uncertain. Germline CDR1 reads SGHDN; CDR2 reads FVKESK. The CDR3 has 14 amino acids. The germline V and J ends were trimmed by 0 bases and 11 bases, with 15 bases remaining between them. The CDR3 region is CASSQEFGDPEQYF. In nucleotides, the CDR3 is TGTGCCAGCAGCCAAGAATTCGGCGACCCAGAGCAGTATTTT.

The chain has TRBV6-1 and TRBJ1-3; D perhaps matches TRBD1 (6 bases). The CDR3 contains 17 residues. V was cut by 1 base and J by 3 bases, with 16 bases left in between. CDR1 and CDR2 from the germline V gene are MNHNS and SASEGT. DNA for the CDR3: TGTGCCAGCAGTGAAGTTGGGGCAGGGGTCGTTGGAAACACCATATATTTT. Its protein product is CASSEVGAGVVGNTIYF.

The CDR3 sequence: CASSRPGGKEQYF. Here the CDR3 DNA reads TGTGCCAGCAGCCGGCCCGGTGGGAAGGAGCAGTACTTC. This sequence joins TRBV7-9 and TRBJ2-7; no clear D gene. This CDR3 has 13 residues. Germline V gives CDR1 SEHNR, CDR2 FQNEAQ (reference sequence). The V gene lost 5 bases and the J gene lost 7 bases, with 15 bases spanning the gap. The whole variable domain, remainder taken from reference TRBV7-9 and TRBJ2-7, is DTGVSQNPRHKITKRGQNVTFRCDPISEHNRLYWYRQTLGQGPEFLTYFQNEAQLEKSRLLSDRFSAERPKGSFSTLEIQRTEQGDSAMYLCASSRPGGKEQYFGPGTRLTVT.

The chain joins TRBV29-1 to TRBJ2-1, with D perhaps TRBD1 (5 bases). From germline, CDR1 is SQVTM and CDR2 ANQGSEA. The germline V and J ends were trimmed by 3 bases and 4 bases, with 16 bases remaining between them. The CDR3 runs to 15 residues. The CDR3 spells CSVEGWGPPYNEQFF. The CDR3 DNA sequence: TGCAGCGTTGAGGGATGGGGCCCCCCTTACAATGAGCAGTTCTTC.

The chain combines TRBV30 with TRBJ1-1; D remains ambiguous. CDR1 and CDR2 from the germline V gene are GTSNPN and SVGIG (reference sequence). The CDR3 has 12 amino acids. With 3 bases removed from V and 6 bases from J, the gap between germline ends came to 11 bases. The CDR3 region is CAWRFTRPEAFF. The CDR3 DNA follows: TGTGCCTGGAGATTCACTAGGCCTGAAGCTTTCTTT.

DNA of the CDR3: TGTGCCAGCAGTGAAGGGGGGTTGTATGGCTACACCTTC. Translation: CASSEGGLYGYTF. V gene TRBV2 combines with J gene TRBJ1-2; a possible D gene is TRBD1 (5 bases). CDR3 length equals 13 residues. Germline assignment: CDR1 SNHLY and CDR2 FYNNEI. Between the trimmed V and J ends, which lost 1 base and 5 bases, there was a span of 8 bases.

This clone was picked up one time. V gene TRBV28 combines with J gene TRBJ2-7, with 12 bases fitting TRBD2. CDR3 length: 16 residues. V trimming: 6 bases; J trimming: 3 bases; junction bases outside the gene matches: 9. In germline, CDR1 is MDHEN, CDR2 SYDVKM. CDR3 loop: CASSPIGLAGNYEQYF. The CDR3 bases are TGTGCCAGCAGCCCTATTGGACTAGCGGGAAACTACGAGCAGTACTTC.

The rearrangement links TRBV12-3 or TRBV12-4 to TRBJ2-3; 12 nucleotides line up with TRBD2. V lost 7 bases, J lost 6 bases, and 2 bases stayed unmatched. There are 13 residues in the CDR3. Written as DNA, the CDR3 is TGTGCCAGCAACCTAGCGGGAGGGGATACGCAGTATTTT. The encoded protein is CASNLAGGDTQYF.

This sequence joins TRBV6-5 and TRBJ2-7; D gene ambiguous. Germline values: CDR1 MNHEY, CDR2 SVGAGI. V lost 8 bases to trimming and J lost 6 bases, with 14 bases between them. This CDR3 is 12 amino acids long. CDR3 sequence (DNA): TGTGCCAGCGATTACCCCCGAGGCGAGCAGTACTTC. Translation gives CASDYPRGEQYF.

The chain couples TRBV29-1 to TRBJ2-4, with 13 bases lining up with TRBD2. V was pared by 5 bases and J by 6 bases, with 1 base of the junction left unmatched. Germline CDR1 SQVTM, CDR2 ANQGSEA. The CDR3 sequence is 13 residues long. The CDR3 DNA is TGCAGCGTTCGGACTAGCGGGAGAAACATTCAGTACTTC. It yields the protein CSVRTSGRNIQYF.

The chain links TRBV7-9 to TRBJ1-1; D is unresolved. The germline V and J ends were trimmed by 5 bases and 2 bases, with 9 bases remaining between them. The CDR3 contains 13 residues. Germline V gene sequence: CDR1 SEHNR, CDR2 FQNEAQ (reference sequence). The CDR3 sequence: CASSPGSNTEAFF. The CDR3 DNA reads TGTGCCAGCAGCCCCGGGTCTAACACTGAAGCTTTCTTT. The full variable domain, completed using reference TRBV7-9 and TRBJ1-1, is DTGVSQNPRHKITKRGQNVTFRCDPISEHNRLYWYRQTLGQGPEFLTYFQNEAQLEKSRLLSDRFSAERPKGSFSTLEIQRTEQGDSAMYLCASSPGSNTEAFFGQGTRLTVV.

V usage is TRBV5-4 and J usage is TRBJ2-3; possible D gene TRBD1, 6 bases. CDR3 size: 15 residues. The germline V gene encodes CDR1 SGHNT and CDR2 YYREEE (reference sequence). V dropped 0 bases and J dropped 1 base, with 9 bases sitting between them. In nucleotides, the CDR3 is TGTGCCAGCAGCTTGGCCGCAGGGGGCACAGATACGCAGTATTTT. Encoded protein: CASSLAAGGTDTQYF.

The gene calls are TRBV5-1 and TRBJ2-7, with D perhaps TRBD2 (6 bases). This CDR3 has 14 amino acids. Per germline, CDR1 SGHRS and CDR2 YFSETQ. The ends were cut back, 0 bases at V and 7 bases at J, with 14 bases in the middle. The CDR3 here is CASSLDSGRREQYF. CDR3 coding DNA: TGCGCCAGCAGCTTGGACAGTGGGAGGAGAGAGCAGTACTTC. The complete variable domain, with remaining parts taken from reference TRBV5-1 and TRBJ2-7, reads KAGVTQTPRYLIKTRGQQVTLSCSPISGHRSVSWYQQTPGQGLQFLFEYFSETQRNKGNFPGRFSGRQFSNSRSEMNVSTLELGDSALYLCASSLDSGRREQYFGPGTRLTVT.

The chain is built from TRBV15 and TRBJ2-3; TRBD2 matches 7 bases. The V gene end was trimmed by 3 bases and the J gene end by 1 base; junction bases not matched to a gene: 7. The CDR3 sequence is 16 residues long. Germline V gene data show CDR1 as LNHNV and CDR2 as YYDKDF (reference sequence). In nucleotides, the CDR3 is TGTGCCACCAGCAGGAGGAGCGGGGTTGGCACAGATACGCAGTATTTT. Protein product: CATSRRSGVGTDTQYF.

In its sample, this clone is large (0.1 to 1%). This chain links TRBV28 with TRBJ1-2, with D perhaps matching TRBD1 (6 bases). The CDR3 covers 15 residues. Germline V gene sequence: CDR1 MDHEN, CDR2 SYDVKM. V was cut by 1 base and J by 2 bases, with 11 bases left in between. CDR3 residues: CASSLSGEGNYGYTF. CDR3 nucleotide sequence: TGTGCCAGCAGTTTATCAGGGGAGGGGAACTATGGCTACACCTTC.

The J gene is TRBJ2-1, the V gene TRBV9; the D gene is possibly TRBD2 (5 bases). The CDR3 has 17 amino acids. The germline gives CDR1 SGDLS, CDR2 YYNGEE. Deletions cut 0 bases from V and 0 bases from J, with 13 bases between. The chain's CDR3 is CASSVEAAVSSYNEQFF. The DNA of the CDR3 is TGTGCCAGCAGCGTAGAAGCGGCCGTGAGCTCCTACAATGAGCAGTTCTTC.

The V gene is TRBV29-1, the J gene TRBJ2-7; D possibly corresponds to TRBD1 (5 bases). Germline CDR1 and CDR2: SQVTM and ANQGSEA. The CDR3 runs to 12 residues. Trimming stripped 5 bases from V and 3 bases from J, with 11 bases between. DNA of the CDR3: TGCAGCGTTAAACCCCAGGGCTACGAGCAGTACTTC. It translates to CSVKPQGYEQYF.

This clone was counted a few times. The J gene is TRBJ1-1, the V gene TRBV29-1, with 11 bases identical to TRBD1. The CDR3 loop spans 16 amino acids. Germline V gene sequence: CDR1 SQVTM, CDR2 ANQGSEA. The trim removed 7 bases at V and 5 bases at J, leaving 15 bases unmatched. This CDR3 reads CSASIGQGALKTEAFF. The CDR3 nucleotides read TGCAGCGCCTCTATCGGACAGGGGGCCTTAAAGACTGAAGCTTTCTTT. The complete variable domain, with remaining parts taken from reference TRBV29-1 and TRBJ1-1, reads SAVISQKPSRDICQRGTSLTIQCQVDSQVTMMFWYRQQPGQSLTLIATANQGSEATYESGFVIDKFPISRPNLTFSTLTVSNMSPEDSSIYLCSASIGQGALKTEAFFGQGTRLTVV.

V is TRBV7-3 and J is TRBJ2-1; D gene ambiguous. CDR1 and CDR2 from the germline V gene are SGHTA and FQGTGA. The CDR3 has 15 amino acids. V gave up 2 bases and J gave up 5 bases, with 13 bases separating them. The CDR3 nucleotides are TGTGCCAGCAGCTTAGGTGACTTCACAAACAATGAGCAGTTCTTC. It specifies CASSLGDFTNNEQFF.

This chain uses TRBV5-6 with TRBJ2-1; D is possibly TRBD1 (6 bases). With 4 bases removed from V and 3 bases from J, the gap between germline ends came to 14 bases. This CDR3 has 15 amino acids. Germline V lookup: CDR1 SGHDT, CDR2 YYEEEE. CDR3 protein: CASSHRVGIYNEQFF. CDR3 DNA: TGTGCCAGCAGCCACAGGGTCGGGATCTACAATGAGCAGTTCTTC.

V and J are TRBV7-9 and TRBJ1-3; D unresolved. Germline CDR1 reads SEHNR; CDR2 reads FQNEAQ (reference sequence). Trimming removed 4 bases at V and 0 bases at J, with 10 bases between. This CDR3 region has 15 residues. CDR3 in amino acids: CASSSLTSSGNTIYF. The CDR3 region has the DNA TGTGCCAGCAGCTCCCTTACCTCCTCTGGAAACACCATATATTTT.

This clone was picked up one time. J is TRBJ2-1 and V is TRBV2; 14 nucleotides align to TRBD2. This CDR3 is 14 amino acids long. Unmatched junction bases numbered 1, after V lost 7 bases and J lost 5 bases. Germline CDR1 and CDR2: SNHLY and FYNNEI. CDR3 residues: CASMGLAGDNEQFF. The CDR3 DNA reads TGTGCCAGCATGGGACTAGCGGGAGACAATGAGCAGTTCTTC.

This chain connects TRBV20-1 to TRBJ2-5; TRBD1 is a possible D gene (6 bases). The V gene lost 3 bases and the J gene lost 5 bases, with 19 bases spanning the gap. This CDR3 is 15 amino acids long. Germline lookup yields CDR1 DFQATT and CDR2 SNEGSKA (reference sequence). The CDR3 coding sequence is TGCAGTGCTAGTCGGGTTCGAGGGGGTCACGAGACCCAGTACTTC. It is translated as CSASRVRGGHETQYF.

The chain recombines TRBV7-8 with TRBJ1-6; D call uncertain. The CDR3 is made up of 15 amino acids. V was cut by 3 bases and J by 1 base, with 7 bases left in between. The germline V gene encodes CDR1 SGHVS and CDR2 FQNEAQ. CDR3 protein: CASSLGRSYNSPLHF. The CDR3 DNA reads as TGTGCCAGCAGCTTGGGTCGATCCTATAATTCACCCCTCCACTTT.

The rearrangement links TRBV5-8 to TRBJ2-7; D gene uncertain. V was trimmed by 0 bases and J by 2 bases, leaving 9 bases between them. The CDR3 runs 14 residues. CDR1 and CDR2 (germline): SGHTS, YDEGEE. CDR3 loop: CASSLEMPPYEQYF. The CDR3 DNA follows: TGTGCCAGCAGCTTGGAGATGCCCCCCTACGAGCAGTACTTC.

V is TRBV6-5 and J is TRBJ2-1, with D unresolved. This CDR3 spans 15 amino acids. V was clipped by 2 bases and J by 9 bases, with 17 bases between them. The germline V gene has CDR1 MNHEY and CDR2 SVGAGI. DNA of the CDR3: TGTGCCAGCAGTTACAGGTTCGACCCAACGGGTGAGCAGTTCTTC. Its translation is CASSYRFDPTGEQFF.